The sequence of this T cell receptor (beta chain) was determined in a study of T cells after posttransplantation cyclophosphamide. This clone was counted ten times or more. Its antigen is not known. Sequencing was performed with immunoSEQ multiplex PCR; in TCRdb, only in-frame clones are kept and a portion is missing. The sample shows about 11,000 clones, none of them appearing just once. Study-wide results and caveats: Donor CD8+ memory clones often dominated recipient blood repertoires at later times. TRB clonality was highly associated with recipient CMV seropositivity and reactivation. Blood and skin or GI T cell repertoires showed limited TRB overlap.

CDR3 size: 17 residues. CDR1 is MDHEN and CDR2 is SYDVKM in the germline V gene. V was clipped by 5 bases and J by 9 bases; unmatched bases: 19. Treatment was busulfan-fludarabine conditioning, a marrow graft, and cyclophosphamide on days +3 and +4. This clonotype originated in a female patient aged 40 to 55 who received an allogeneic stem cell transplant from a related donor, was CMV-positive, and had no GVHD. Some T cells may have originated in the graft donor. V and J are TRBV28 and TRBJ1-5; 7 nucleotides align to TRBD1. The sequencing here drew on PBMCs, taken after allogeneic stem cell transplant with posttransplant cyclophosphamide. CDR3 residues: CASSPPGQADANWPQHF. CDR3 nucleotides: TGTGCCAGCAGTCCACCCGGACAGGCCGACGCGAATTGGCCCCAGCATTTT.